A selection of T cell receptor beta chains follows, all from one sample in a study of technical replicates of blood from several donors. The table came from immunoSEQ multiplex PCR; TCRdb's copy has only in-frame clones and leaves some out. The repertoire consists of about 80,000 clones, with around 92% occurring once and the leading ten covering 0.41%. The specimen was T cells isolated from PBMCs. The receptors here all came from a human donor in good health. Each CDR3 is given without its conserved first and last residue. D genes are given only for firm matches.

d_gene: TRBD2
j_gene: TRBJ2-1
v_gene: TRBV5-6
CDR3aa: ASSLREAWDEQF

d_gene: NA
j_gene: TRBJ1-1
v_gene: TRBV9
CDR3aa: ASSVLQGGGTEAF

d_gene: TRBD2
j_gene: TRBJ2-1
v_gene: TRBV5-4
CDR3aa: ASSPVGLAGGLNSNEQF

d_gene: NA
j_gene: TRBJ2-5
v_gene: TRBV29-1
CDR3aa: SVVPGNRETQY

d_gene: NA
j_gene: TRBJ2-7
v_gene: TRBV7-3
CDR3aa: ASSLTGDWRDSYEQY

d_gene: TRBD1
j_gene: TRBJ1-4
v_gene: TRBV27
CDR3aa: ASRRTGSTEKLF

d_gene: TRBD2
j_gene: TRBJ2-7
v_gene: TRBV29-1
CDR3aa: SVDGLAGESEQY

d_gene: TRBD1
j_gene: TRBJ1-2
v_gene: TRBV7-9
CDR3aa: ASSSPGQGLGGYT

d_gene: TRBD1
j_gene: TRBJ2-6
v_gene: TRBV10-3
CDR3aa: AISESGGVGANVLT

d_gene: NA
j_gene: TRBJ2-5
v_gene: TRBV18
CDR3aa: ASSPNTGEETQY

d_gene: NA
j_gene: TRBJ2-7
v_gene: TRBV1
CDR3aa: TSSHPSGRPPLGEQY

d_gene: NA
j_gene: TRBJ2-7
v_gene: TRBV27
CDR3aa: ASSLQDRYYEQY

d_gene: NA
j_gene: TRBJ1-1
v_gene: TRBV19
CDR3aa: ASSLPGGEDTEAF

d_gene: TRBD2
j_gene: TRBJ2-2
v_gene: TRBV6-1
CDR3aa: ASSEPSGRLTGELF

d_gene: NA
j_gene: TRBJ1-5
v_gene: TRBV6-5
CDR3aa: ASSYSRPYSNQPQH

d_gene: TRBD2
j_gene: TRBJ2-3
v_gene: TRBV7-8
CDR3aa: ASSLQRELDTQY

d_gene: NA
j_gene: TRBJ2-1
v_gene: TRBV9
CDR3aa: ASSVPSAGLPYNEQF

d_gene: NA
j_gene: TRBJ1-1
v_gene: TRBV6-4
CDR3aa: ASSDSGDTGEAF

d_gene: NA
j_gene: TRBJ2-2
v_gene: TRBV18
CDR3aa: ASSPGGNTGELF

d_gene: NA
j_gene: TRBJ2-4
v_gene: TRBV19
CDR3aa: ASSVVGAKNIQY

d_gene: NA
j_gene: TRBJ1-1
v_gene: TRBV19
CDR3aa: ASYGVLVGDTEAF

d_gene: TRBD2
j_gene: TRBJ2-7
v_gene: TRBV4-2
CDR3aa: ASSLGASGTYEQY

d_gene: NA
j_gene: TRBJ1-1
v_gene: TRBV19
CDR3aa: ASSRVEWTEAF

d_gene: TRBD2
j_gene: TRBJ2-7
v_gene: TRBV9
CDR3aa: ASSVGTSGGSYEQY

d_gene: TRBD1
j_gene: TRBJ2-7
v_gene: TRBV30
CDR3aa: AWLPQGSSYEQY

d_gene: TRBD2
j_gene: TRBJ2-3
v_gene: TRBV9
CDR3aa: ASSVDGRGDTQY

d_gene: NA
j_gene: TRBJ1-2
v_gene: TRBV5-6
CDR3aa: ASSLAGLLTF

d_gene: TRBD1
j_gene: TRBJ2-5
v_gene: TRBV2
CDR3aa: ASRWTGEKETQY

d_gene: TRBD1
j_gene: TRBJ2-7
v_gene: TRBV27
CDR3aa: ASSLSGQGLGEQY

d_gene: NA
j_gene: TRBJ1-5
v_gene: TRBV7-2
CDR3aa: ASSPVQDRGNQPQH

d_gene: TRBD1
j_gene: TRBJ2-7
v_gene: TRBV4-2
CDR3aa: ASSPGQGDHEQY

d_gene: TRBD1
j_gene: TRBJ2-1
v_gene: TRBV25-1
CDR3aa: ASSRSRGRNEQF

d_gene: TRBD1
j_gene: TRBJ2-2
v_gene: TRBV6-4
CDR3aa: ASSAGGGNTGELF

d_gene: NA
j_gene: TRBJ1-3
v_gene: TRBV18
CDR3aa: ASSPRDNTIY

d_gene: NA
j_gene: TRBJ2-1
v_gene: TRBV6-5
CDR3aa: ASSYSPSYNEQF

d_gene: TRBD1
j_gene: TRBJ2-7
v_gene: TRBV27
CDR3aa: ASNRKGQGATYEQY

d_gene: TRBD1
j_gene: TRBJ1-1
v_gene: TRBV27
CDR3aa: ASSLYTGVNTEAF

d_gene: TRBD2
j_gene: TRBJ2-7
v_gene: TRBV7-2
CDR3aa: ASSLSVVAGGYEQY

d_gene: NA
j_gene: TRBJ2-7
v_gene: TRBV25-1
CDR3aa: ASSAYEQY

d_gene: NA
j_gene: TRBJ2-3
v_gene: TRBV6-1
CDR3aa: ASSEGQHTDTQY

d_gene: NA
j_gene: TRBJ2-5
v_gene: TRBV7-3
CDR3aa: ASSPLGGSETQY

d_gene: NA
j_gene: TRBJ1-2
v_gene: TRBV20-1
CDR3aa: SAFGLRGYT

d_gene: TRBD1
j_gene: TRBJ1-5
v_gene: TRBV30
CDR3aa: AWSTRGLGGNQPQH

d_gene: TRBD1
j_gene: TRBJ2-1
v_gene: TRBV14
CDR3aa: ASSLIRQGHHNEQF

d_gene: TRBD2
j_gene: TRBJ2-7
v_gene: TRBV7-6
CDR3aa: ASSLKYMLAGGSYEQY

d_gene: NA
j_gene: TRBJ2-7
v_gene: TRBV6-1
CDR3aa: ASSEAGAIFYEQY

d_gene: TRBD2
j_gene: TRBJ2-3
v_gene: TRBV6-6
CDR3aa: ASRASGRTTDTQY

d_gene: TRBD1
j_gene: TRBJ1-1
v_gene: TRBV5-1
CDR3aa: ASSVSTGRTEAF

d_gene: NA
j_gene: TRBJ2-5
v_gene: TRBV7-3
CDR3aa: ASSLYGGRETQY

d_gene: TRBD1
j_gene: TRBJ1-2
v_gene: TRBV7-3
CDR3aa: ASSEGTGSNYGYT

d_gene: NA
j_gene: TRBJ1-5
v_gene: TRBV7-2
CDR3aa: ASSLEQGYSNQPQH

d_gene: TRBD1
j_gene: TRBJ1-2
v_gene: TRBV5-1
CDR3aa: ASSFMGTDINYGYT

d_gene: NA
j_gene: TRBJ1-2
v_gene: TRBV7-2
CDR3aa: ASSELNYGYT

d_gene: NA
j_gene: TRBJ1-5
v_gene: TRBV6-4
CDR3aa: ASSDSVNQPQH

d_gene: TRBD1
j_gene: TRBJ1-5
v_gene: TRBV7-9
CDR3aa: ASSQGQVINQPQH